This T cell receptor beta chain was sequenced for a study of T cells in Graves' hyperthyroidism and ophthalmopathy (dated by TCRdb to about 2019). General notes on the study: Peripheral blood was sampled at the time of initial diagnosis, prior to any treatment. The study also compared thyroid tissue and blood T-cell repertoires from several Graves' hyperthyroidism patients. Prospective prediction of ophthalmopathy was tested in an independent validation cohort of 18 to 20 hyperthyroidism patients and 15 to 17 patients who later progressed to ophthalmopathy. To identify distinguishing TCR V-J signatures, a discovery cohort of about a hundred patients was used, comprising some 45 with Graves' ophthalmopathy and 57 with stable Graves' hyperthyroidism. TCR Vbeta CDR3 sequencing of roughly 140 peripheral blood samples (43 ophthalmopathy, 75 hyperthyroidism and roughly 17 progressor patients) is reported in the paper. The 95 to 100 discovery patients were randomly divided into training and test sets at a 7:3 ratio. Once sampling was done, hyperthyroidism patients were given methimazole at a starting dose of 30 mg daily, whereas ophthalmopathy patients were given high-dose intravenous methylprednisolone. The paper's findings and limits, for the study overall: Most expanded thyroid clonotypes (frequency above 0.001) were also detected in blood, a finding suggesting that blood repertoires may reflect thyroid immune responses. During validation, the model predicted progression to ophthalmopathy a median of roughly 7.1 months ahead of onset, with almost 71% sensitivity and 72.22% specificity. A 13 V-J signature model separated ophthalmopathy from stable hyperthyroidism, with over 85% sensitivity and roughly 84% specificity in cross-validation and 80%/75% in testing. No statistical method was used to set the sample size in advance, and investigators knew the group allocation.

TCR beta CDR3 regions were amplified from RNA transcripts. For the first round of RT-PCR on the TCR CDR3, the HTBI primer set was used together with the Qiagen OneStep RT-PCR kit. Libraries were constructed in a second round of multiplex PCR, after which size selection and purification were performed. Libraries were sequenced paired-end with 100 bp reads on an Illumina HiSeq2000. As for the authors' bioinformatics: SOAPnuke was used to process the raw data, throwing out any read that contained adapters or uncalled bases, had a mean Phred below 15, or lacked an exact constant-primer or identifier match. High-quality paired reads were merged with COPE v1.2.5, and unique nucleotide sequences were defined as clonotypes. Clonotypes were aligned to IMGT TRBV, TRBD and TRBJ reference segments using MiTCR v1.1. Analysis was restricted to V-J combinations with a frequency above 0.0001, which covered 98% to 99.2% of repertoires. The TCS score was defined as F50 (clonal expansion) divided by E x V (chaos), with BLOSUM62-based TCRdist calculated between CDR3 peptides within each V-J. Welch's t-statistics and random forest reduced around 510 V-J features to some 14, which were used in a naive Bayes classifier (R e1071). Using fastp trimming at Q25 and MiXCR clonotype assembly, TCRdb reanalyzed the public sequencing data and kept in-frame beta chains. Rows merge per CDR3 protein into single entries with the most common DNA and genes. These V and J calls derive from TCRdb rather than the authors' analysis. This sample holds more than 650,000 distinct CDR3 sequences; about 14% were observed only once. The leading ten clones occupy around 9.6% of the sample.

Stable Graves' hyperthyroidism was defined as the absence of progression to ophthalmopathy over 18 months of follow-up. The hyperthyroidism patients were between 18 and 65 years old and newly diagnosed, with a disease duration of less than 2 months. Patients with uncontrolled infections, other autoimmune diseases, pregnancy or lactation were excluded. Diagnoses relied on clinical symptoms, serum thyroxine and TRAb, thyroid ultrasound and orbital computed tomography. Ficoll-Paque density gradient centrifugation was used to isolate PBMCs from approximately 11 ml of fresh peripheral blood. Total RNA was extracted using Trizol reagent, and RNA quality was assessed on an Agilent 2100 Bioanalyzer. The CDR1 and CDR2 encoded by the germline V gene are SNHLY and FYNNEI. Cut back by 8 bases and 5 bases, the V and J ends lie 13 bases apart. Measured from the cysteine to the phenylalanine, the CDR3 is 13 residues long. Only the CDR3 region is kept as DNA, spanning 39 bases read in frame from base 1.

There are many counts of this clonotype. Its cognate antigen has yet to be identified. The sample holds no much larger clone one base away, and base qualities are not on file. This TCR was sampled from a woman aged 18-29 years with Graves' hyperthyroidism. The V gene is TRBV2 and the J gene is TRBJ2-1, with a tentative D gene TRBD2 over 6 matching bases. Material: blood. At the DNA level, the sequence is TGTGCCAGCTTCTTGGGGGGACACAATGAGCAGTTCTTC. Its amino acids are CASFLGGHNEQFF. The full variable domain, with segments outside the CDR3 supplied by the reference TRBV2 and TRBJ2-1 proteins, appears as EPEVTQTPSHQVTQMGQEVILRCVPISNHLYFYWYRQILGQKVEFLVSFYNNEISEKSEIFDDQFSVERPDGSNFTLKIRSTKLEDSAMYFCASFLGGHNEQFFGPGTRLTVL.